The TCR beta chain described here comes from a study of patients and donors after allogeneic stem cell transplantation. Germline-derived CDR1 and CDR2 are LGHNA and YSLEER. V gave up 4 bases and J gave up 4 bases; unmatched junction bases: 10. The CDR3 runs to 16 residues. Each CDR3 protein is one row after TCRdb ran MiXCR on the RT-PCR reads. The repertoire has about 960,000 distinct CDR3 sequences, roughly 18% of them found once; the top ten carry under 6.5%. The sequence came from a human donor who was either an allogeneic HSCT recipient or a stem cell or donor lymphocyte infusion donor (not recorded which). It is not recorded whose cells these are; they may come from a transplant donor. The V call is TRBV4-3, the J call TRBJ2-3, with TRBD2 matching 8 bases. Specimen: blood, either unsorted or a sorted T cell fraction (not recorded which). CDR3 amino acids: CASSPTQRGTADTQYF. CDR3 nucleotide sequence: TGCGCCAGCAGCCCGACCCAGCGGGGGACGGCAGATACGCAGTATTTT.